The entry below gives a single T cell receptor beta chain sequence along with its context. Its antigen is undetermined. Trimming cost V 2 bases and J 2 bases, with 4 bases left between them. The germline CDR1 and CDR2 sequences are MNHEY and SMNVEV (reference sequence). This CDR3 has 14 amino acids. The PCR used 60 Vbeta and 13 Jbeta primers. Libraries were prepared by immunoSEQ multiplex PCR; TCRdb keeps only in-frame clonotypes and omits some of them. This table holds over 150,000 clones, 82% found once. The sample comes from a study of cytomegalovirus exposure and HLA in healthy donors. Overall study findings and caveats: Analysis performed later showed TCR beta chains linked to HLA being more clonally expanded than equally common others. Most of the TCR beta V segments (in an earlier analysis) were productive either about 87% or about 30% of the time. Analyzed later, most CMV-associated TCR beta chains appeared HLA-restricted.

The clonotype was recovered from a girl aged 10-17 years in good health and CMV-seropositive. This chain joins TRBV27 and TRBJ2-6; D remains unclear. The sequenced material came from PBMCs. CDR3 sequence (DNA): TGTGCCAGCAGTTTACGTCCTGGGGCCAACGTCCTGACTTTC. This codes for CASSLRPGANVLTF.